The 8 T cell receptor beta chains given below trace back to one sample, sequenced in a study of spatial heterogeneity in lung cancer. Time point indicated: blood at routine non-recurrence follow-up after resection. Sequencing was performed on whole RNA extracted from tumor and nontumor lung tissue, or from frozen PBMC, and the material was left unsorted. TCRdb used MiXCR to reprocess the 5' RACE reads, holding one entry per CDR3 protein. The table lists fewer than 55,000 distinct CDR3 sequences, around 7.7% of them singletons, with roughly 35% in the top ten. Here the sequenced sample was PBMCs, taken at follow-up. Receptors originate from a female donor with early-stage non-small cell lung cancer.

This clonotype was seen many times. The V and J genes are TRBV19 and TRBJ1-5; 8 nucleotides line up with TRBD1. The trim removed 8 bases at V and 7 bases at J, leaving 16 bases unmatched. Germline lookup yields CDR1 LNHDA and CDR2 SQIVND (reference sequence). This CDR3 has 16 residues. CDR3 nucleotide sequence: TGTGCCAGTGGGCCTGGGCAGGGGGCGTACGGGCAGCCCCAGCATTTT. Translating it yields CASGPGQGAYGQPQHF.

The gene calls are TRBV7-2 and TRBJ2-4, with D possibly matching TRBD2 (6 bases). The CDR3 length is 13 residues. Germline V CDR1 and CDR2: SGHTA, FQGNSA. Deletions cut 2 bases from V and 8 bases from J, with 10 bases between. CDR3 region: CASSLRPGDIQYF. The CDR3 DNA reads as TGTGCCAGCAGCTTACGGCCGGGGGACATTCAGTACTTC.

This clonotype was observed a handful of times. The V gene is TRBV6-2 or TRBV6-3, the J gene TRBJ1-5; D gene uncertain. With 2 bases removed from V and 5 bases from J, the gap between germline ends came to 13 bases. Germline V gives CDR1 MNHEY, CDR2 SVGEGT. This CDR3 is 15 amino acids long. CDR3 coding DNA: TGTGCCAGCAGTTACGCGGGCAGAGGGTATCAGCCCCAGCATTTT. Translated, it gives CASSYAGRGYQPQHF.

This clonotype was recorded at least ten times. The chain uses TRBV5-1 and TRBJ2-1, with 8 bases aligning to TRBD2. The CDR3 is made up of 15 amino acids. Per the germline V gene, CDR1 is SGHRS and CDR2 is YFSETQ. V shed 4 bases, J shed 4 bases, and the junction held 7 bases outside the gene matches. CDR3 DNA sequence: TGCGCCAGCAGCCCCGGGACTAGTGTTTACAATGAGCAGTTCTTC. Translating it yields CASSPGTSVYNEQFF.

The V and J genes are TRBV5-4 and TRBJ1-5, with D hard to call. The CDR3 spans 15 residues. Germline V CDR1 and CDR2: SGHNT, YYREEE (reference sequence). V was cut by 1 base and J by 0 bases, with 8 bases left in between. The CDR3 nucleotides read TGTGCCAGCAGCTTGACGGCAGATAGCAATCAGCCCCAGCATTTT. Its translation is CASSLTADSNQPQHF.

This clonotype was observed many times. The rearrangement links TRBV2 to TRBJ1-1; unclear D gene. The CDR3 runs 13 residues. Germline loops: CDR1 SNHLY, CDR2 FYNNEI. With 7 bases removed from V and 4 bases from J, the gap between germline ends came to 13 bases. The CDR3 sequence is CASTKAVFTEAFF. CDR3 nucleotide sequence: TGTGCCAGCACTAAAGCAGTTTTCACTGAAGCTTTCTTT.

The chain carries TRBV4-3 and TRBJ2-7, with D possibly TRBD2 on 5 matching bases. The CDR3 covers 11 residues. Germline CDR1 is LGHNA and CDR2 is YSLEER. The CDR3, as DNA: TGCCCCAAGGGAGAGGGAACGTGGCAGTACTTC. The encoded protein is CPKGEGTWQYF.

The V call is TRBV7-3, the J call TRBJ2-1, with a weak D call TRBD2 (5 bases). CDR1 SGHTA and CDR2 FQGTGA come from the germline V gene. CDR3 length equals 15 residues. Trimming cost V 4 bases and J 1 base, with 11 bases left between them. The CDR3 sequence is CASSSMDFSYNEQFF. DNA for the CDR3: TGTGCCAGCAGCTCTATGGACTTTTCCTACAATGAGCAGTTCTTC.